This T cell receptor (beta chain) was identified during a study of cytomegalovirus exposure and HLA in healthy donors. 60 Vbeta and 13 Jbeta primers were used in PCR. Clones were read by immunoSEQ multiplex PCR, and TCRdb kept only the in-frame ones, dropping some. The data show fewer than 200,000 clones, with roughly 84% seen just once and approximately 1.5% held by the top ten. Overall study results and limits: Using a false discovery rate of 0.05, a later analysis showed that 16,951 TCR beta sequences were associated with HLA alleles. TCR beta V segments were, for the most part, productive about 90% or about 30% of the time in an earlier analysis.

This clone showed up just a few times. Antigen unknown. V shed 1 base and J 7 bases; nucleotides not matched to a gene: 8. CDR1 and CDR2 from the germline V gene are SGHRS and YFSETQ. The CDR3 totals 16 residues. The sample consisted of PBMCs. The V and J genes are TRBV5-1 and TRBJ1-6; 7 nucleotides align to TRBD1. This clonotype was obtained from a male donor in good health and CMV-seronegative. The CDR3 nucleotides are TGCGCCAGCAGCTTGTACCAGACAGGGAACAATTCACCCCTCCACTTT. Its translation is CASSLYQTGNNSPLHF.